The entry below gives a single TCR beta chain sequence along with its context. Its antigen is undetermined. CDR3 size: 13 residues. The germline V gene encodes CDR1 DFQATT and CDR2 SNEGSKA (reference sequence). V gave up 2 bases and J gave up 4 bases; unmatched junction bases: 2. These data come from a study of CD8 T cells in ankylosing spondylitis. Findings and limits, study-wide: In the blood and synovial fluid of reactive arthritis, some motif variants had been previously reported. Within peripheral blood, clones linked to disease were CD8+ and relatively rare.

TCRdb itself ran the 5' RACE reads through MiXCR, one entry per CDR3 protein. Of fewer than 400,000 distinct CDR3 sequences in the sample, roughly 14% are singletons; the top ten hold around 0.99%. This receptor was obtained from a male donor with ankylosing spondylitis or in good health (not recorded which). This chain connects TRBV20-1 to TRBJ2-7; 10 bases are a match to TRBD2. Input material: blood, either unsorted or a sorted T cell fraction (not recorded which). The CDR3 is CSARTSGIYEQYF. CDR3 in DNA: TGCAGTGCTAGAACTAGCGGGATATACGAGCAGTACTTC.